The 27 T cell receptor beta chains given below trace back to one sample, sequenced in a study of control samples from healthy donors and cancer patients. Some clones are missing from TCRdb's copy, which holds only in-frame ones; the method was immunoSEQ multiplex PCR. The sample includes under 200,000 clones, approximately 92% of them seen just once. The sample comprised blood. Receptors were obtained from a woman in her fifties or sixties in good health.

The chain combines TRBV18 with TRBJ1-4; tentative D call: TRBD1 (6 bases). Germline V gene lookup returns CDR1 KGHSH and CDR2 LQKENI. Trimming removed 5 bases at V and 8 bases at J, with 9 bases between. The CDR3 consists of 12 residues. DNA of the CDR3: TGTGCCAGCTCATCCGGACAGGAAAAACTGTTTTTT. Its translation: CASSSGQEKLFF.

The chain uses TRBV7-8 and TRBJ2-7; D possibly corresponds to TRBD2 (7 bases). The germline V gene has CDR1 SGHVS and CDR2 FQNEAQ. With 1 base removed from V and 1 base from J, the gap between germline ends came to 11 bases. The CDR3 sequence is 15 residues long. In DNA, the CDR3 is TGTGCCAGCAGCTTAGGTGGGGGGGCATCCTACGAGCAGTACTTC. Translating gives CASSLGGGASYEQYF.

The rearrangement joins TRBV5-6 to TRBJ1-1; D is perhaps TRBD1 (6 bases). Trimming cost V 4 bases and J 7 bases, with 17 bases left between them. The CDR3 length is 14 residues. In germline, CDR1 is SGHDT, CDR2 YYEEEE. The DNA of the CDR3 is TGTGCCAGCAGCCCCCAAACAGGGATGGGTGAAGCTTTCTTT. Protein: CASSPQTGMGEAFF.

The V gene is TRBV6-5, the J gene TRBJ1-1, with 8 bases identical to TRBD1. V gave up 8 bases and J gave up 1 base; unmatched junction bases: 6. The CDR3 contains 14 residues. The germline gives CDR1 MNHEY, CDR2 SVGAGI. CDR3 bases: TGTGCCAGCCAATTACAGGGGGAGAACACTGAAGCTTTCTTT. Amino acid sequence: CASQLQGENTEAFF.

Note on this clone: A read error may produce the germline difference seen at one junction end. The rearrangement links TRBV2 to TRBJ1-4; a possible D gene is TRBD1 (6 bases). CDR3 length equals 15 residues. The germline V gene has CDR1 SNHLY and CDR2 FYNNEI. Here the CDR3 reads CASTEQGATNEKLFF. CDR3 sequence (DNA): TGTGCCAGCACTGAACAGGGCGCAACTAATGAAAAACTGTTTTTT.

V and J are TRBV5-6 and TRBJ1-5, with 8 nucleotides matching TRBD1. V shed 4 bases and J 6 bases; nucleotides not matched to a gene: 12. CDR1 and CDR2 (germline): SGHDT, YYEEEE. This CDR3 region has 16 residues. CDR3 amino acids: CASSPTSDRARQPQHF. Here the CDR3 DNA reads TGTGCCAGCAGCCCTACTTCGGACAGGGCTCGTCAGCCCCAGCATTTT.

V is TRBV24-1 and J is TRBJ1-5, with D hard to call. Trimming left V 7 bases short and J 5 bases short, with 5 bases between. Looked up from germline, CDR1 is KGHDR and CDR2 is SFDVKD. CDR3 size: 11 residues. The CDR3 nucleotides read TGTGCCACCAGACTATATCAGCCCCAGCATTTT. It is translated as CATRLYQPQHF.

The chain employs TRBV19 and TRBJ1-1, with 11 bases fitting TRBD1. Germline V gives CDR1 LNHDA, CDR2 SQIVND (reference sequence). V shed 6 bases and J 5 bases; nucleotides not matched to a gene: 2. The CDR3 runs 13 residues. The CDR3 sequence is CASRDRGQTEAFF. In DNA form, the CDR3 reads TGTGCCAGTAGGGACAGGGGGCAAACTGAAGCTTTCTTT.

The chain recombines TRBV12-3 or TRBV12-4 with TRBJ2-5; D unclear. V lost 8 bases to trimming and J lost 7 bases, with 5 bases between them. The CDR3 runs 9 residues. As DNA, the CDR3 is TGTGCCAGCGGGTGGACCCAGTACTTC. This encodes CASGWTQYF.

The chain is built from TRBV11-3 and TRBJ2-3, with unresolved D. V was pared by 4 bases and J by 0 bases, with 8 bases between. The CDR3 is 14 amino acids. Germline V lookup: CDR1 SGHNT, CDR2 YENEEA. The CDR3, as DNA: TGTGCCAGCAGCTGGTCATGGAGCACAGATACGCAGTATTTT. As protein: CASSWSWSTDTQYF.

The CDR3, as DNA: TGTGCCAGCAGCTTTGAAGAAGATAATTCACCCCTCCACTTT. Amino acid sequence: CASSFEEDNSPLHF. The chain has TRBV7-8 and TRBJ1-6; unclear D gene. V was pared by 3 bases and J by 5 bases, with 8 bases between. CDR1 is SGHVS and CDR2 is FQNEAQ in the germline V gene. The CDR3 length is 14 residues.

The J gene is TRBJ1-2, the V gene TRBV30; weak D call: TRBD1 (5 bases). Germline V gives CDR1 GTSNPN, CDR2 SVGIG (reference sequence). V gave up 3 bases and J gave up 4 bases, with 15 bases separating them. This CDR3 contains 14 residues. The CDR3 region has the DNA TGTGCCTGGAGAGCCGAGGGGCGCTCCTATGGCTACACCTTC. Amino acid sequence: CAWRAEGRSYGYTF.

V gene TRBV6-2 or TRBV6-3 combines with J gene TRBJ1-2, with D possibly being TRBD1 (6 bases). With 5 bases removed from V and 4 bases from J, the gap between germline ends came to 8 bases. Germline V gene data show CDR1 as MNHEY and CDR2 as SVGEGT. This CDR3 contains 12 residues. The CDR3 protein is CASSQDSYGYTF. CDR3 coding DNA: TGTGCCAGCAGTCAGGACAGCTATGGCTACACCTTC.

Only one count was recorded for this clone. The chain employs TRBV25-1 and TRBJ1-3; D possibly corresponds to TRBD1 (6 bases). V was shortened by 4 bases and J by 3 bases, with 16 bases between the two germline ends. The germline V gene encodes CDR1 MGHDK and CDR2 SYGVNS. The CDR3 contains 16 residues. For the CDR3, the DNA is TGTGCCAGCAGTGTACAGGGAAAGGGCAATGGAAACACCATATATTTT. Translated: CASSVQGKGNGNTIYF.

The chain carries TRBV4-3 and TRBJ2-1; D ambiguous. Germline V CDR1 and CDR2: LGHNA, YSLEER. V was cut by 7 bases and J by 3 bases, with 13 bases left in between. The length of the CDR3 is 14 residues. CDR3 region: CASTAGILYNEQFF. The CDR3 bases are TGCGCCAGCACGGCCGGAATACTCTACAATGAGCAGTTCTTC.

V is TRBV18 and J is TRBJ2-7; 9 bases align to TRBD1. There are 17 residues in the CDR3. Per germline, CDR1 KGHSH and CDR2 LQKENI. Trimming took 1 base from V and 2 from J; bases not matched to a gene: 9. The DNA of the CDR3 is TGTGCCAGCTCACCACAAGACAGGGGGTTTGTCCCCTACGAGCAGTACTTC. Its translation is CASSPQDRGFVPYEQYF.

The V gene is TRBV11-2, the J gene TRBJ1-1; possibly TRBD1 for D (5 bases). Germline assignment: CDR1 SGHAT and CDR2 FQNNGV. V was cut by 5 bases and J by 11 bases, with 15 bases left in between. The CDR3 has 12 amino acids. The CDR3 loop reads CASSQKRGRAFF. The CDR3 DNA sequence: TGTGCCAGCAGCCAAAAACGGGGACGGGCTTTCTTT.

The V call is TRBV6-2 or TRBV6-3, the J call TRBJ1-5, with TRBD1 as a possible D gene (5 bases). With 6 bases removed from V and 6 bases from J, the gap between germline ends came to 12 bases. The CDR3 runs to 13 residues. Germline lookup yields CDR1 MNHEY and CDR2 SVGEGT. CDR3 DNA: TGTGCCAGCAGGTACGCGGGGGTTCAGCCCCAGCATTTT. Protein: CASRYAGVQPQHF.

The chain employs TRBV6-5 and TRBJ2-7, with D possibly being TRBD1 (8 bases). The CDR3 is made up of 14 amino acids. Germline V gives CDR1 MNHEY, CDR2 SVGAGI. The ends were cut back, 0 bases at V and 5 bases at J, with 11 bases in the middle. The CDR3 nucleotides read TGTGCCAGCAGTTACTCACAGGGGGGGGACGAGCAGTACTTC. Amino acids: CASSYSQGGDEQYF.

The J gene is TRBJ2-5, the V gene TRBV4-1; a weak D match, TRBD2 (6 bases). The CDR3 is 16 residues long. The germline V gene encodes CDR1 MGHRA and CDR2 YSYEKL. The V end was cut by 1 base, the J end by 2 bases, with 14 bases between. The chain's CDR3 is CASSQAWTIPQETQYF. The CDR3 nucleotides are TGCGCCAGCAGCCAAGCGTGGACTATCCCTCAAGAGACCCAGTACTTC.

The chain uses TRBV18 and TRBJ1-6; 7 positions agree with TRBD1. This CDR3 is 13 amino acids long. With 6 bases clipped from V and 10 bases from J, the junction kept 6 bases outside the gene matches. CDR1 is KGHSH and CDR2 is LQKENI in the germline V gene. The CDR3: CASSLRGLSPLHF. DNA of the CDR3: TGTGCCAGCTCCCTAAGGGGGCTGTCACCCCTCCACTTT.

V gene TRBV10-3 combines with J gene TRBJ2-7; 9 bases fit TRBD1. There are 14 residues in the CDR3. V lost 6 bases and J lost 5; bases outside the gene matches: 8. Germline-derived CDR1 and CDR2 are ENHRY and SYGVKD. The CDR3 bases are TGTGCCATCAGGCCCCGGGACAGGGCCAACGAGCAGTACTTC. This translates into CAIRPRDRANEQYF.

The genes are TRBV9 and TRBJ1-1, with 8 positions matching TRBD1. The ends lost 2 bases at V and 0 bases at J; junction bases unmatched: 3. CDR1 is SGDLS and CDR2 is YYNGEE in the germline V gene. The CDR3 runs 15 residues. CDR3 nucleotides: TGTGCCAGCAGCGTCCGGGACAGGTTGAACACTGAAGCTTTCTTT. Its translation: CASSVRDRLNTEAFF. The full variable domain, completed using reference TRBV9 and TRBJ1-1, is DSGVTQTPKHLITATGQRVTLRCSPRSGDLSVYWYQQSLDQGLQFLIQYYNGEERAKGNILERFSAQQFPDLHSELNLSSLELGDSALYFCASSVRDRLNTEAFFGQGTRLTVV.

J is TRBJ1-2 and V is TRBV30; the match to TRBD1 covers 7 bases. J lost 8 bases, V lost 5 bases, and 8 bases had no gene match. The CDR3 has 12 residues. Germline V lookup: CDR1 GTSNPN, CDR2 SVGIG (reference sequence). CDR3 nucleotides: TGTGCCTGGGGGCAGGGGGACGGCGGCTACACCTTC. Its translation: CAWGQGDGGYTF. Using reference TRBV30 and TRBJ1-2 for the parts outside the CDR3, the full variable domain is SQTIHQWPATLVQPVGSPLSLECTVEGTSNPNLYWYRQAAGRGLQLLFYSVGIGQISSEVPQNLSASRPQDRQFILSSKKLLLSDSGFYLCAWGQGDGGYTFGSGTRLTVV.

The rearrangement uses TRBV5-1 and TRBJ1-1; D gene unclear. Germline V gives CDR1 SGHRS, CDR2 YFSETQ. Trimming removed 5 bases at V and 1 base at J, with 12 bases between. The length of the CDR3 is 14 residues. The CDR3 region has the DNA TGCGCCAGCAGTAAACCGGGTACGAACACTGAAGCTTTCTTT. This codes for CASSKPGTNTEAFF. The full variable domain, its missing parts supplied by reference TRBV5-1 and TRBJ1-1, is KAGVTQTPRYLIKTRGQQVTLSCSPISGHRSVSWYQQTPGQGLQFLFEYFSETQRNKGNFPGRFSGRQFSNSRSEMNVSTLELGDSALYLCASSKPGTNTEAFFGQGTRLTVV.

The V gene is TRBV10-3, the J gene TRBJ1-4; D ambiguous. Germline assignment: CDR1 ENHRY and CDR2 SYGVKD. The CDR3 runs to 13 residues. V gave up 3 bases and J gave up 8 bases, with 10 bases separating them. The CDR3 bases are TGTGCCATCAGTGATTCTAGAGGCGAAAAACTGTTTTTT. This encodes CAISDSRGEKLFF.

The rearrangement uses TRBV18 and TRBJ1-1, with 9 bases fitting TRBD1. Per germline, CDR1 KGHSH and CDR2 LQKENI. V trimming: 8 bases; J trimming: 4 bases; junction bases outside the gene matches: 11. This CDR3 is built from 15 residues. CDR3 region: CASLGQGGVSTEAFF. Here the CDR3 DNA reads TGTGCCAGCCTGGGACAGGGAGGCGTTAGCACTGAAGCTTTCTTT.